Listed below are T cell receptor beta chains from one sample, sequenced in a study of blood T cells in healthy people across ages. MiXCR, applied by TCRdb to the 5' RACE reads, yields one record per CDR3 protein. The sample carries some 800,000 distinct CDR3 sequences, 25% recorded once. These data were likewise used in another study, on T cells of mothers and their children.

The sequencing sample was made of blood. All receptors derive from a boy aged 5-17 years in good health. Each CDR3 is given with its conserved first and last residue. The D gene is left open where the match is weak. Rows give clone size only sometimes, using once, few, many, or a class for an expanded clone.

j_call: TRBJ2-2; v_call: TRBV7-2; clone_size: NA; d_call: TRBD2; cdr3_aa: CASSSGGPPGELFF; cdr3_nt: TGTGCCAGCAGTAGCGGGGGCCCCCCCGGGGAGCTGTTTTTT
j_call: TRBJ1-5; v_call: TRBV5-6; clone_size: few; d_call: NA; cdr3_aa: CASSSERYSNQPQHF; cdr3_nt: TGTGCCAGCAGCTCGGAGAGGTATAGCAATCAGCCCCAGCATTTT
j_call: TRBJ1-1; v_call: TRBV7-9; clone_size: NA; d_call: NA; cdr3_aa: CASSPGGGPTEAFF; cdr3_nt: TGTGCCAGCAGCCCCGGGGGGGGCCCCACTGAAGCTTTCTTT
j_call: TRBJ2-2; v_call: TRBV3-1; clone_size: NA; d_call: NA; cdr3_aa: CASSPGSGELFF; cdr3_nt: TGTGCCAGCAGCCCGGGATCCGGGGAGCTGTTTTTT
j_call: TRBJ2-5; v_call: TRBV28; clone_size: few; d_call: TRBD2; cdr3_aa: CASSFVAGVGTQYF; cdr3_nt: TGTGCCAGCAGTTTTGTAGCGGGAGTCGGGACCCAGTACTTC
j_call: TRBJ2-5; v_call: TRBV4-3; clone_size: NA; d_call: NA; cdr3_aa: CASSQEWDGQETQYF; cdr3_nt: TGCGCCAGCAGCCAAGAGTGGGACGGACAAGAGACCCAGTACTTC
j_call: TRBJ2-7; v_call: TRBV12-3/TRBV12-4; clone_size: NA; d_call: TRBD1; cdr3_aa: CASSLARDRGGEQYF; cdr3_nt: TGTGCCAGCAGTTTAGCTCGGGACAGGGGTGGGGAGCAGTACTTC
j_call: TRBJ1-5; v_call: TRBV20-1; clone_size: few; d_call: NA; cdr3_aa: CSARDLRAGGNQPQHF; cdr3_nt: TGCAGTGCTAGAGATCTACGGGCCGGGGGCAATCAGCCCCAGCATTTT
j_call: TRBJ2-7; v_call: TRBV5-1; clone_size: NA; d_call: TRBD2; cdr3_aa: CASSPGALAGVTTEQYF; cdr3_nt: TGCGCCAGCAGCCCGGGGGCCCTAGCGGGAGTAACGACCGAGCAGTACTTC
j_call: TRBJ1-3; v_call: TRBV12-3/TRBV12-4; clone_size: few; d_call: NA; cdr3_aa: CASSLTRNTIYF; cdr3_nt: TGTGCCAGCAGTCTCACCCGAAACACCATATATTTT
j_call: TRBJ2-1; v_call: TRBV6-5; clone_size: NA; d_call: NA; cdr3_aa: CASSISGGLNEQFF; cdr3_nt: TGTGCCAGCAGTATTAGTGGGGGGCTAAATGAGCAGTTCTTC
j_call: TRBJ2-3; v_call: TRBV6-1; clone_size: NA; d_call: NA; cdr3_aa: CASSPGWGPKLGDTQYF; cdr3_nt: TGTGCCAGCAGTCCAGGCTGGGGGCCCAAGCTTGGAGATACGCAGTATTTT
j_call: TRBJ2-1; v_call: TRBV6-6; clone_size: NA; d_call: TRBD2; cdr3_aa: CASGGETEQFF; cdr3_nt: TGTGCCAGCGGGGGGGAGACCGAGCAGTTCTTC
j_call: TRBJ2-7; v_call: TRBV6-2/TRBV6-3; clone_size: few; d_call: NA; cdr3_aa: CASSSVIGIDEQYF; cdr3_nt: TGTGCCAGCAGTTCAGTAATCGGGATCGACGAGCAGTACTTC
j_call: TRBJ2-1; v_call: TRBV5-6; clone_size: few; d_call: TRBD2; cdr3_aa: CASSKSLAGGPGEQFF; cdr3_nt: TGTGCCAGCAGCAAGTCGCTAGCGGGAGGGCCGGGTGAGCAGTTCTTC
j_call: TRBJ1-2; v_call: TRBV5-1; clone_size: many; d_call: TRBD1; cdr3_aa: CASSPGQSNYGYTF; cdr3_nt: TGCGCCAGCAGCCCGGGACAGTCTAACTATGGCTACACCTTC
j_call: TRBJ2-3; v_call: TRBV4-3; clone_size: few; d_call: TRBD2; cdr3_aa: CASSPISGGASYF; cdr3_nt: TGCGCCAGCAGCCCAATTAGCGGGGGGGCCTCATATTTT
j_call: TRBJ1-4; v_call: TRBV20-1; clone_size: NA; d_call: NA; cdr3_aa: CSAPDTGASNEKLFF; cdr3_nt: TGCAGCGCTCCTGATACGGGGGCCAGTAATGAAAAACTGTTTTTT
j_call: TRBJ2-7; v_call: TRBV5-1; clone_size: few; d_call: NA; cdr3_aa: CASSLGDGGYEQYF; cdr3_nt: TGCGCCAGCAGCTTGGGGGACGGGGGCTACGAGCAGTACTTC
j_call: TRBJ1-5; v_call: TRBV6-2/TRBV6-3; clone_size: few; d_call: NA; cdr3_aa: CASRFNSNQPQHF; cdr3_nt: TGTGCCAGCAGGTTTAATAGCAATCAGCCCCAGCATTTT
j_call: TRBJ2-5; v_call: TRBV7-9; clone_size: few; d_call: NA; cdr3_aa: CASSFRVLETQYF; cdr3_nt: TGTGCCAGCAGCTTCCGGGTTTTGGAGACCCAGTACTTC
j_call: TRBJ2-7; v_call: TRBV11-3; clone_size: NA; d_call: NA; cdr3_aa: CASSLGPPTEQYF; cdr3_nt: TGTGCCAGCAGCTTGGGTCCCCCGACGGAGCAGTACTTC
j_call: TRBJ2-1; v_call: TRBV29-1; clone_size: NA; d_call: NA; cdr3_aa: CSVEDWAEGEVFNEQFF; cdr3_nt: TGCAGCGTTGAAGACTGGGCGGAGGGAGAGGTTTTCAATGAGCAGTTCTTC
j_call: TRBJ2-7; v_call: TRBV4-2; clone_size: few; d_call: TRBD2; cdr3_aa: CASSQEETSEFYEQYF; cdr3_nt: TGTGCCAGCAGCCAAGAAGAAACTAGCGAATTCTACGAGCAGTACTTC
j_call: TRBJ2-4; v_call: TRBV29-1; clone_size: NA; d_call: NA; cdr3_aa: CSVEGRRGDTQYF; cdr3_nt: TGCAGCGTTGAAGGAAGGAGGGGAGACACTCAGTACTTC
j_call: TRBJ2-5; v_call: TRBV5-1; clone_size: few; d_call: NA; cdr3_aa: CASSLGDTSQETQYF; cdr3_nt: TGCGCCAGCAGCTTGGGGGACACCAGTCAAGAGACCCAGTACTTC
j_call: TRBJ2-6; v_call: TRBV6-2/TRBV6-3; clone_size: many; d_call: NA; cdr3_aa: CASSNELSGANVLTF; cdr3_nt: TGTGCCAGCAGCAACGAGCTCTCTGGGGCCAACGTCCTGACTTTC
j_call: TRBJ2-7; v_call: TRBV6-2/TRBV6-3; clone_size: NA; d_call: TRBD1; cdr3_aa: CASSQRPWTGGSYEQYF; cdr3_nt: TGTGCCAGCAGCCAAAGGCCATGGACAGGGGGTAGCTACGAGCAGTACTTC
j_call: TRBJ1-1; v_call: TRBV4-3; clone_size: NA; d_call: NA; cdr3_aa: CASSLRYRQEINTEAFF; cdr3_nt: TGCGCCAGCAGCCTTAGGTACCGACAGGAAATTAACACTGAAGCTTTCTTT
j_call: TRBJ1-1; v_call: TRBV7-8; clone_size: few; d_call: NA; cdr3_aa: CASSLRGSSTEAFF; cdr3_nt: TGTGCCAGCAGCCTCCGCGGGTCGAGCACTGAAGCTTTCTTT
j_call: TRBJ2-2; v_call: TRBV6-6; clone_size: NA; d_call: NA; cdr3_aa: CASSSGDRELFF; cdr3_nt: TGTGCCAGCAGTTCAGGAGACCGGGAGCTGTTTTTT
j_call: TRBJ2-1; v_call: TRBV6-2/TRBV6-3; clone_size: NA; d_call: NA; cdr3_aa: CASSETNKAYNEQFF; cdr3_nt: TGTGCCAGCAGCGAGACTAACAAAGCCTACAATGAGCAGTTCTTC
j_call: TRBJ2-5; v_call: TRBV12-3/TRBV12-4; clone_size: NA; d_call: NA; cdr3_aa: CASSFVTGAETQYF; cdr3_nt: TGTGCCAGCAGTTTCGTCACGGGGGCAGAGACCCAGTACTTC
j_call: TRBJ2-5; v_call: TRBV7-9; clone_size: few; d_call: TRBD1; cdr3_aa: CASSWTGGSEETQYF; cdr3_nt: TGTGCCAGCAGCTGGACAGGGGGCTCGGAAGAGACCCAGTACTTC
j_call: TRBJ1-2; v_call: TRBV5-4; clone_size: few; d_call: TRBD1; cdr3_aa: CASSSWTGTGSSQTGYTF; cdr3_nt: TGTGCCAGCAGCTCATGGACCGGGACAGGGAGCTCCCAAACTGGCTACACCTTC
j_call: TRBJ2-7; v_call: TRBV21-1; clone_size: few; d_call: NA; cdr3_aa: CASSKRASYEQYF; cdr3_nt: TGTGCCAGCAGCAAAAGGGCTAGCTACGAGCAGTACTTC
j_call: TRBJ2-3; v_call: TRBV7-9; clone_size: few; d_call: NA; cdr3_aa: CASTRDPSTDTQYF; cdr3_nt: TGTGCCAGCACCCGAGACCCTAGCACAGATACGCAGTATTTT
j_call: TRBJ1-1; v_call: TRBV29-1; clone_size: NA; d_call: NA; cdr3_aa: CSVLSRSYSPEAFF; cdr3_nt: TGCAGCGTTCTGAGTAGAAGTTATAGCCCTGAAGCTTTCTTT
j_call: TRBJ2-5; v_call: TRBV28; clone_size: NA; d_call: TRBD2; cdr3_aa: CASSWQRLAGGQETQYF; cdr3_nt: TGTGCCAGCAGTTGGCAGCGACTAGCGGGAGGTCAAGAGACCCAGTACTTC
j_call: TRBJ2-7; v_call: TRBV6-5; clone_size: NA; d_call: NA; cdr3_aa: CASSYVQGSYEQYF; cdr3_nt: TGTGCCAGCAGTTACGTCCAGGGCTCCTACGAGCAGTACTTC
j_call: TRBJ2-1; v_call: TRBV27; clone_size: NA; d_call: NA; cdr3_aa: CASSFKFFSYNEQFF; cdr3_nt: TGTGCCAGCAGTTTTAAGTTCTTCTCCTACAATGAGCAGTTCTTC
j_call: TRBJ1-2; v_call: TRBV27; clone_size: few; d_call: NA; cdr3_aa: CASSNSMSGYTF; cdr3_nt: TGTGCCAGCTCAAACAGTATGAGTGGCTACACCTTC
j_call: TRBJ2-7; v_call: TRBV28; clone_size: NA; d_call: TRBD2; cdr3_aa: CASSLPSGSHYEQYF; cdr3_nt: TGTGCCAGCAGTTTACCTAGCGGGAGCCACTACGAGCAGTACTTC
j_call: TRBJ1-2; v_call: TRBV28; clone_size: few; d_call: NA; cdr3_aa: CASSLRPAVGGYTF; cdr3_nt: TGTGCCAGCAGTTTACGACCTGCAGTCGGTGGCTACACCTTC
j_call: TRBJ2-3; v_call: TRBV5-1; clone_size: NA; d_call: TRBD2; cdr3_aa: CASSYGLAVIRTDTQYF; cdr3_nt: TGCGCCAGCAGCTACGGACTAGCGGTCATCCGCACAGATACGCAGTATTTT
j_call: TRBJ2-1; v_call: TRBV4-3; clone_size: many; d_call: NA; cdr3_aa: CASSQVAKLEQFF; cdr3_nt: TGCGCCAGCAGCCAAGTCGCTAAACTGGAGCAGTTCTTC